The rows below give T cell receptor beta chains drawn from one sample of a study of CD8 T cells in ankylosing spondylitis. TCRdb fed the 5' RACE reads into MiXCR, producing one record per CDR3 protein. In the table there are around 340,000 distinct CDR3 sequences, roughly 15% of which are singletons. The sample comprised blood, either unsorted or a sorted T cell fraction (not recorded which). Source of these receptors: a male donor with ankylosing spondylitis or in good health (not recorded which). Each CDR3 is given with its conserved first and last residue. Fields, in order: V gene, clone size, J gene, D gene, CDR3 DNA, CDR3 protein. D genes are given only for firm matches. The listing skips clone size in some rows; elsewhere it reads once, few, many or a size class.

v_gene: TRBV29-1; abundance: few; j_gene: TRBJ1-2; d_gene: .; CDR3nt: TGCAGCGGGGGTACAGGGATCGGTGGCTACACCTTC; CDR3aa: CSGGTGIGGYTF
v_gene: TRBV5-1; abundance: many; j_gene: TRBJ2-3; d_gene: .; CDR3nt: TGCGCCAGCAGCTCTAGCACAGATACGCAGTATTTT; CDR3aa: CASSSSTDTQYF
v_gene: TRBV12-3/TRBV12-4; abundance: many; j_gene: TRBJ2-5; d_gene: .; CDR3nt: TGTGCCAGCAGTTTTGCACCCCGAAGAGAGACCCAGTACTTC; CDR3aa: CASSFAPRRETQYF
v_gene: TRBV5-1; abundance: .; j_gene: TRBJ2-3; d_gene: TRBD2; CDR3nt: TGCGCCAGCAGCTTGATTTTGCGGGAGGGCCTAGTAAATACGCAGTATTTT; CDR3aa: CASSLILREGLVNTQYF
v_gene: TRBV4-2; abundance: .; j_gene: TRBJ2-1; d_gene: .; CDR3nt: TGTGCCAGCAGCCAAGACGCTAGCGACTACAATGAGCAGTTCTTC; CDR3aa: CASSQDASDYNEQFF
v_gene: TRBV3-1; abundance: .; j_gene: TRBJ2-7; d_gene: .; CDR3nt: TGTGCCAGCAGCCAAAGTGGGGGAAAGGACGAGCAGTACTTC; CDR3aa: CASSQSGGKDEQYF
v_gene: TRBV12-3/TRBV12-4; abundance: many; j_gene: TRBJ1-5; d_gene: .; CDR3nt: TGTGCCAGCACCTGGGGGCAACTAAATAGCAATCAGCCCCAGCATTTT; CDR3aa: CASTWGQLNSNQPQHF
v_gene: TRBV3-1; abundance: .; j_gene: TRBJ2-5; d_gene: .; CDR3nt: TGTGCCAGCAGCGGGGTCCCAAGGACCCAGTACTTC; CDR3aa: CASSGVPRTQYF
v_gene: TRBV5-1; abundance: many; j_gene: TRBJ1-2; d_gene: .; CDR3nt: TGCGCCAGCAGCTCCGGACAGTCTGGCTACACCTTC; CDR3aa: CASSSGQSGYTF
v_gene: TRBV7-8; abundance: many; j_gene: TRBJ2-2; d_gene: .; CDR3nt: TGTGCCAGCGACGGGGGGCTGAACACCGGGGAGCTGTTTTTT; CDR3aa: CASDGGLNTGELFF
v_gene: TRBV20-1; abundance: many; j_gene: TRBJ2-3; d_gene: TRBD1; CDR3nt: TGCAGCGTCAACAGGGGGCGGGAGGATACGCAGTATTTT; CDR3aa: CSVNRGREDTQYF
v_gene: TRBV6-1; abundance: .; j_gene: TRBJ2-7; d_gene: .; CDR3nt: TGTGCCAGCAGTGTATCAGGCAACGAGCAGTACTTC; CDR3aa: CASSVSGNEQYF
v_gene: TRBV5-1; abundance: few; j_gene: TRBJ2-4; d_gene: .; CDR3nt: TGCGCCAGCAGGATGGACAGTAAAAACATTCAGTACTTC; CDR3aa: CASRMDSKNIQYF
v_gene: TRBV12-3/TRBV12-4; abundance: many; j_gene: TRBJ1-2; d_gene: .; CDR3nt: TGTGCCAGCACCCCCCGGGGAAACTATGGCTACACCTTC; CDR3aa: CASTPRGNYGYTF
v_gene: TRBV12-3/TRBV12-4; abundance: many; j_gene: TRBJ2-7; d_gene: TRBD1; CDR3nt: TGTGCCAGCAGTCCGATAACAGGGGGCAGTAACGAGCAGTACTTC; CDR3aa: CASSPITGGSNEQYF
v_gene: TRBV7-2; abundance: .; j_gene: TRBJ2-5; d_gene: TRBD2; CDR3nt: TGTGCCAGCAGCTTACGACTAGCGGGTGCAGAGACCCAGTACTTC; CDR3aa: CASSLRLAGAETQYF
v_gene: TRBV7-2; abundance: .; j_gene: TRBJ2-5; d_gene: .; CDR3nt: TGTGCCAGCAGCTCGGACAGTACCCAGACCCAGTACTTC; CDR3aa: CASSSDSTQTQYF
v_gene: TRBV4-2; abundance: .; j_gene: TRBJ2-5; d_gene: TRBD2; CDR3nt: TGTGCCAGCAGCCAAGGTCGGCTAGCGGGCGAAGAGACCCAGTACTTC; CDR3aa: CASSQGRLAGEETQYF
v_gene: TRBV11-3; abundance: few; j_gene: TRBJ2-5; d_gene: .; CDR3nt: TGTGCCAGCAGCTTAGATCAGTGGGGCGAAGAGACCCAGTACTTC; CDR3aa: CASSLDQWGEETQYF
v_gene: TRBV5-6; abundance: .; j_gene: TRBJ2-5; d_gene: TRBD1; CDR3nt: TGTGCCAGCAGCGCCCACGGGACAGGAGAGACCCAGTACTTC; CDR3aa: CASSAHGTGETQYF
v_gene: TRBV9; abundance: .; j_gene: TRBJ2-5; d_gene: .; CDR3nt: TGTGCCAGCAGCACTGGACCTTGGCAGGAGACCCAGTACTTC; CDR3aa: CASSTGPWQETQYF
v_gene: TRBV12-3/TRBV12-4; abundance: .; j_gene: TRBJ1-5; d_gene: TRBD1; CDR3nt: TGTGCCAGCAGTTTATATCGGGTGGACAGGGGGTTGGAGCCCCAGCATTTT; CDR3aa: CASSLYRVDRGLEPQHF
v_gene: TRBV20-1; abundance: many; j_gene: TRBJ2-1; d_gene: TRBD1; CDR3nt: TGCAGTGCTAGAGATGGGGGGACAGGGAAGGATGAGCAGTTCTTC; CDR3aa: CSARDGGTGKDEQFF
v_gene: TRBV27; abundance: .; j_gene: TRBJ2-7; d_gene: .; CDR3nt: TGTGCCAGCAGTGGTAGTCTTTTGCGCGAGCAGTACTTC; CDR3aa: CASSGSLLREQYF
v_gene: TRBV14; abundance: .; j_gene: TRBJ1-1; d_gene: .; CDR3nt: TGTGCCAGCAGCCAAGATCAAGCTTTCTTT; CDR3aa: CASSQDQAFF
v_gene: TRBV5-1; abundance: many; j_gene: TRBJ1-1; d_gene: TRBD1; CDR3nt: TGCGCCAGCAGCTGGAGGACAGGGGGCTTGAACACTGAAGCTTTCTTT; CDR3aa: CASSWRTGGLNTEAFF
v_gene: TRBV5-1; abundance: .; j_gene: TRBJ2-1; d_gene: .; CDR3nt: TGCGCCAGCAGCTCTGGGGTACCCGGGTTCGGGCAGTTCTTC; CDR3aa: CASSSGVPGFGQFF
v_gene: TRBV10-3; abundance: few; j_gene: TRBJ1-2; d_gene: .; CDR3nt: TGTGCCATCAGTTCCACAGGCATGGGATATGGCTACACCTTC; CDR3aa: CAISSTGMGYGYTF
v_gene: TRBV10-3; abundance: few; j_gene: TRBJ1-4; d_gene: .; CDR3nt: TGTGCCATCAGTGAGTCGATAGGGAAGCTGTTTTTT; CDR3aa: CAISESIGKLFF
v_gene: TRBV7-2; abundance: many; j_gene: TRBJ2-3; d_gene: .; CDR3nt: TGTGCCAGCAGCTCGCAGGCCACAGATACGCAGTATTTT; CDR3aa: CASSSQATDTQYF
v_gene: TRBV5-1; abundance: .; j_gene: TRBJ2-1; d_gene: TRBD2; CDR3nt: TGCGCCAGCAGATCCACTAGCGGCTCCTACAATGAGCAGTTCTTC; CDR3aa: CASRSTSGSYNEQFF
v_gene: TRBV29-1; abundance: many; j_gene: TRBJ1-1; d_gene: .; CDR3nt: TGCAGCGTTCACGGGTACGATGAAGCTTTCTTT; CDR3aa: CSVHGYDEAFF
v_gene: TRBV11-2; abundance: many; j_gene: TRBJ2-2; d_gene: TRBD1; CDR3nt: TGTGCCAGCAGCCTTTCGGACAGGACCGGGGAGCTGTTTTTT; CDR3aa: CASSLSDRTGELFF
v_gene: TRBV7-9; abundance: .; j_gene: TRBJ1-2; d_gene: .; CDR3nt: TGTGCCAGCAGCTTAGTTTCAACGGATGGCTACACCTTC; CDR3aa: CASSLVSTDGYTF
v_gene: TRBV10-3; abundance: .; j_gene: TRBJ2-3; d_gene: TRBD1; CDR3nt: TGTGCCATCGGCCCGGGACAGGTGGGGGATACGCAGTATTTT; CDR3aa: CAIGPGQVGDTQYF
v_gene: TRBV10-3; abundance: many; j_gene: TRBJ1-5; d_gene: TRBD1; CDR3nt: TGTGCCATCAGTGAGGAGGGGGCTGGTAGTCAGCCCCAGCATTTT; CDR3aa: CAISEEGAGSQPQHF
v_gene: TRBV11-2; abundance: .; j_gene: TRBJ2-1; d_gene: TRBD2; CDR3nt: TGTGCCAGCAGCTTAGATCTCCGGGGGGATGAGCAGTTCTTC; CDR3aa: CASSLDLRGDEQFF
v_gene: TRBV4-2; abundance: .; j_gene: TRBJ2-1; d_gene: TRBD2; CDR3nt: TGTGCCAGCAGCCAAACGACTAGCGGCAATGAGCAGTTCTTC; CDR3aa: CASSQTTSGNEQFF
v_gene: TRBV12-3/TRBV12-4; abundance: few; j_gene: TRBJ2-6; d_gene: .; CDR3nt: TGTGCCAGCAGTTTCGACACAACTGGGGCCAACGTCCTGACTTTC; CDR3aa: CASSFDTTGANVLTF
v_gene: TRBV6-1; abundance: .; j_gene: TRBJ2-7; d_gene: .; CDR3nt: TGTGCCAGCAGTGAGCGCCAGGACAGTCTGGTCGAGCAGTACTTC; CDR3aa: CASSERQDSLVEQYF
v_gene: TRBV7-9; abundance: many; j_gene: TRBJ2-2; d_gene: .; CDR3nt: TGTGCCAGCAGCTCTCCCCAGGGCAAGGGCTGGACCGGGGAGCTGTTTTTT; CDR3aa: CASSSPQGKGWTGELFF
v_gene: TRBV5-1; abundance: .; j_gene: TRBJ2-2; d_gene: .; CDR3nt: TGCGCCAGCAGCCCTTCCCCTGGTAGGGCGAACACCGGGGAGCTGTTTTTT; CDR3aa: CASSPSPGRANTGELFF
v_gene: TRBV7-2; abundance: few; j_gene: TRBJ1-6; d_gene: .; CDR3nt: TGTGCCAGCAGCACAGACTTAAATTCACCCCTCCACTTT; CDR3aa: CASSTDLNSPLHF
v_gene: TRBV12-3/TRBV12-4; abundance: .; j_gene: TRBJ2-2; d_gene: .; CDR3nt: TGTGCCAGCAGTTGGCGACCCGGGGAGCTGTTTTTT; CDR3aa: CASSWRPGELFF
v_gene: TRBV24-1; abundance: many; j_gene: TRBJ2-1; d_gene: TRBD2; CDR3nt: TGTGCCACCAGTGATAGCCGAGCTAGCGGGACTTCCTACAATGAGCAGTTCTTC; CDR3aa: CATSDSRASGTSYNEQFF
v_gene: TRBV11-2; abundance: few; j_gene: TRBJ1-2; d_gene: .; CDR3nt: TGTGCCAGCAGCCTACAGGCGAACTATGGCTACACCTTC; CDR3aa: CASSLQANYGYTF
v_gene: TRBV9; abundance: few; j_gene: TRBJ2-1; d_gene: .; CDR3nt: TGTGCCAGCAGCGTAGCTCCGGGTTCCTACAATGAGCAGTTCTTC; CDR3aa: CASSVAPGSYNEQFF
v_gene: TRBV3-1; abundance: .; j_gene: TRBJ2-5; d_gene: TRBD2; CDR3nt: TGTGCCAGCAGCCTAGGGGCAGCGGGAGGAGAGACCCAGTACTTC; CDR3aa: CASSLGAAGGETQYF
v_gene: TRBV20-1; abundance: many; j_gene: TRBJ1-5; d_gene: .; CDR3nt: TGCAGTGCTAGAGAGGCAGGGGTGCAGCCCCAGCATTTT; CDR3aa: CSAREAGVQPQHF
v_gene: TRBV6-1; abundance: few; j_gene: TRBJ2-5; d_gene: TRBD2; CDR3nt: TGTGCCAGCAGCGCCGGGACTAGCGGGAGGGTGACCCAGTACTTC; CDR3aa: CASSAGTSGRVTQYF
v_gene: TRBV5-1; abundance: few; j_gene: TRBJ1-1; d_gene: .; CDR3nt: TGCGCCAGCAGCTTCTCGGCAGGGGCGACTGAAGCTTTCTTT; CDR3aa: CASSFSAGATEAFF
v_gene: TRBV20-1; abundance: .; j_gene: TRBJ2-7; d_gene: .; CDR3nt: TGCAGTGCTAGAGATTCGGGGGTTCACTCCGAGCAGTACTTC; CDR3aa: CSARDSGVHSEQYF
v_gene: TRBV20-1; abundance: few; j_gene: TRBJ2-3; d_gene: TRBD1; CDR3nt: TGCAGTGCTAGGGACAGGGGTACCACAGATACGCAGTATTTT; CDR3aa: CSARDRGTTDTQYF
v_gene: TRBV12-3/TRBV12-4; abundance: .; j_gene: TRBJ1-2; d_gene: .; CDR3nt: TGTGCCAGCAGTTTAAAGGGACCCTATGGCTACACCTTC; CDR3aa: CASSLKGPYGYTF